This T cell receptor beta chain stems from a study of shared clonotypes between healthy human individuals. Samples underwent the assay at deep level. Using immunoSEQ multiplex PCR, the repertoire was profiled, and TCRdb retains in-frame clones only, with some absent. The table has over a million clones, 98% seen once; the top ten hold about 0.45%. V lost 3 bases, J lost 8 bases, and 8 bases lay in between. From germline, CDR1 is LNHDA and CDR2 SQIVND (reference sequence). This CDR3 spans 12 amino acids. General study findings and limits: Estimated richness values were generally larger in naive subsets than in memory subsets.

This clone was found once. Its antigen is unidentified. The same CDR3 can be traced to other DNA sequences in this sample. The source is a man aged 30-40 years in good health. Sequencing input: naive CD4+ T cells sorted from blood. Subset noted: CD45RA+ positively selected. This chain uses TRBV19 with TRBJ2-1, with D possibly matching TRBD2 (6 bases). The CDR3 coding sequence is TGTGCCAGTAGTATCGGGGGATATGAGCAGTTCTTC. This codes for CASSIGGYEQFF.